The clone carrying this T cell receptor beta chain was picked up one time. Its cognate antigen is unknown. The data were taken from a study of graft-versus-host responses after intestinal transplantation. Assay: immunoSEQ multiplex PCR; the TCRdb copy retains only in-frame clones and omits some. The table has fewer than 95,000 clones, 85% to 95% seen once. Germline CDR1 and CDR2: MNHEY and SMNVEV (reference sequence). Trimming stripped 6 bases from V and 1 base from J, with 8 bases between. This CDR3 region has 13 residues. Study results and caveats: Peak circulating GvH clone levels tracked with early post-transplant HvG declines.

The genes are TRBV27 and TRBJ2-3; tentative D call: TRBD1 (5 bases). The TCR comes from a human donor who was the organ donor for an intestinal transplant. Sequenced material: unstimulated CD8+ T cells sorted from spleen or lymph node cells, taken before transplant. The CDR3 bases are TGTGCCAGCAGCAAAGGGGGCACAGATACGCAGTATTTT. Amino acids: CASSKGGTDTQYF.